Below are 21 T cell receptor beta chains sequenced from a single sample in a study of blood T cells in healthy people across ages. Then a second PCR, running about 6 to 11 cycles, was carried out with a sample-barcoded 5' primer and a J-beta primer mix. TCRdb reprocessed the 5' RACE reads with MiXCR, giving one entry per CDR3 protein. The profile shows about 730,000 distinct CDR3 sequences, more than 40% of them singletons. Material for sequencing was blood. Receptor source: a woman aged 60-70 years in good health.

The chain carries TRBV6-1 and TRBJ2-3; 15 nucleotides agree with TRBD2. The CDR3 runs to 18 residues. The ends lost 6 bases at V and 2 bases at J; junction bases unmatched: 9. Germline V gives CDR1 MNHNS, CDR2 SASEGT. DNA of the CDR3: TGTGCCAGCAGCGGGACTAGCGGGAGGAGATTGGACACAGATACGCAGTATTTT. Its translation: CASSGTSGRRLDTDTQYF.

This clonotype is deemed medium-sized (0.01 to 0.1%). V and J are TRBV20-1 and TRBJ2-1; unclear D gene. CDR3 length: 12 residues. Trimming removed 1 base from V and 1 base from J, with 2 bases in between. Germline assignment: CDR1 DFQATT and CDR2 SNEGSKA (reference sequence). CDR3 coding DNA: TGCAGTGCTAGAGGGTCCTACAATGAGCAGTTCTTC. Amino acids: CSARGSYNEQFF.

The V gene is TRBV30, the J gene TRBJ2-7; tentative D call: TRBD2 (5 bases). Between the trimmed V and J ends, which lost 3 bases and 0 bases, there was a span of 15 bases. This CDR3 spans 15 amino acids. CDR1 GTSNPN and CDR2 SVGIG come from the germline V gene (reference sequence). The CDR3 region has the DNA TGTGCCTGGAGAAATGGAGGAAGCCCCTCCTACGAGCAGTACTTC. This translates into CAWRNGGSPSYEQYF.

This clonotype came up a few times. This sequence joins TRBV25-1 and TRBJ1-1; no firm D call. V gave up 7 bases and J gave up 9 bases, with 9 bases separating them. The CDR3 is 10 amino acids. Germline V CDR1 and CDR2: MGHDK, SYGVNS. As DNA, the CDR3 is TGTGCCAGCATGGGGTGGCAAGCTTTCTTT. It codes for CASMGWQAFF.

The chain joins TRBV4-3 to TRBJ2-1; the D is unclear. This CDR3 is 13 amino acids long. V was clipped by 0 bases and J by 6 bases, with 6 bases between them. CDR1 and CDR2 from the germline V gene are LGHNA and YSLEER. The CDR3 DNA reads TGCGCCAGCAGCCAAGAGACTGCCAATGAGCAGTTCTTC. It codes for CASSQETANEQFF.

This clonotype was detected a few times. V gene TRBV28 combines with J gene TRBJ2-3; no firm D call. V lost 3 bases and J 1 base, leaving 8 bases between the germline ends. The CDR3 contains 14 residues. The germline CDR1 and CDR2 sequences are MDHEN and SYDVKM. DNA for the CDR3: TGTGCCAGCAGTTTTGGGCAGCGCACAGATACGCAGTATTTT. Its protein is CASSFGQRTDTQYF.

This clonotype was counted ten times or more. The chain recombines TRBV3-1 with TRBJ2-5, with D perhaps TRBD1 or TRBD2 (6 bases each). With 4 bases removed from V and 2 bases from J, the gap between germline ends came to 11 bases. This CDR3 is 14 amino acids long. CDR1 and CDR2 from the germline V gene are LGHDT and YNNKEL (reference sequence). DNA for the CDR3: TGTGCCAGCAGCCTACCGGGGGCTCAAGAGACCCAGTACTTC. Translating it yields CASSLPGAQETQYF.

The CDR3 nucleotides read TGCGCCAGCAGCTTGGCCGGGACTAGCCTCACAGATACGCAGTATTTT. As protein: CASSLAGTSLTDTQYF. The rearrangement joins TRBV5-1 to TRBJ2-3; 9 bases map to TRBD2. V lost 0 bases, J lost 2 bases, and 4 bases stayed unmatched. Germline values: CDR1 SGHRS, CDR2 YFSETQ. This CDR3 comprises 16 residues. Drawing the rest from reference TRBV5-1 and TRBJ2-3, the complete variable domain is KAGVTQTPRYLIKTRGQQVTLSCSPISGHRSVSWYQQTPGQGLQFLFEYFSETQRNKGNFPGRFSGRQFSNSRSEMNVSTLELGDSALYLCASSLAGTSLTDTQYFGPGTRLTVL.

This clonotype was picked up a small number of times. The V call is TRBV28, the J call TRBJ2-3, with 10 nucleotides matching TRBD1. Germline CDR1 is MDHEN and CDR2 is SYDVKM. J lost 5 bases, V lost 6 bases, and 8 bases had no gene match. This CDR3 has 15 amino acids. CDR3 nucleotides: TGTGCCAGCAGCTTCGACAGGGGGCAGGGAGATACGCAGTATTTT. Protein: CASSFDRGQGDTQYF.

J is TRBJ1-2 and V is TRBV27; D unresolved. The V and J ends lost 4 bases and 2 bases respectively, with 23 bases between them. CDR3 length: 18 residues. The germline CDR1 and CDR2 sequences are MNHEY and SMNVEV (reference sequence). CDR3 sequence (DNA): TGTGCCAGCAGTTCGGATTCGGGAGGGAGAATCTCCAACTATGGCTACACCTTC. Amino acid sequence: CASSSDSGGRISNYGYTF.

The gene calls are TRBV25-1 and TRBJ2-3; D not certain. The CDR3 loop spans 16 amino acids. Trimming took off 0 bases at V and 5 bases at J, with 15 bases between the two ends. CDR1 MGHDK and CDR2 SYGVNS come from the germline V gene. This CDR3 reads CASSEYRTQQRDTQYF. DNA for the CDR3: TGTGCCAGCAGTGAATACAGGACCCAGCAAAGAGATACGCAGTATTTT.

The rearrangement links TRBV6-2 or TRBV6-3 to TRBJ2-3; 8 bases align to TRBD2. The CDR3 totals 15 residues. Trimming removed 2 bases from V and 3 bases from J; junction bases left unmatched: 4. Germline V gene lookup returns CDR1 MNHEY and CDR2 SVGEGT. The CDR3 region is CASSYGGLVTDTQYF. The CDR3 bases are TGTGCCAGCAGTTACGGGGGACTAGTAACAGATACGCAGTATTTT.

This rearrangement joins TRBV25-1 to TRBJ2-5, with D possibly being TRBD1 (5 bases). With the DNA end fitting TRBJ2-7 better, the J assignment may be wrong. From germline, CDR1 is MGHDK and CDR2 SYGVNS. The CDR3 extends over 15 amino acids. CDR3 sequence: CASSESQGASYEQYF. The CDR3 DNA reads TGTGCCAGCAGTGAATCGCAGGGTGCATCCTACGAGCAGTACTTC.

The sample holds many counts of this clonotype. This chain connects TRBV13 to TRBJ2-5; D possibly corresponds to TRBD1 (6 bases). Germline V CDR1 and CDR2: PRHDT, FYEKMQ (reference sequence). There are 14 residues in the CDR3. V dropped 4 bases and J dropped 0 bases, with 9 bases sitting between them. This chain's CDR3 is CASSSQGYQETQYF. The CDR3 nucleotides are TGTGCCAGCAGCTCCCAGGGGTACCAAGAGACCCAGTACTTC.

This chain uses TRBV2 with TRBJ2-4; 7 bases align to TRBD2. The J call may be incorrect, as the DNA end agrees better with TRBJ2-7. The CDR3 runs to 14 residues. Germline loops: CDR1 SNHLY, CDR2 FYNNEI. The CDR3 DNA sequence: TGTGCCAGCAGTGAAGGACTAGCCCAGTACGAGCAGTACTTC. Amino acid sequence: CASSEGLAQYEQYF.

The rearrangement uses TRBV9 and TRBJ2-5, with D perhaps given as TRBD1 or TRBD2 (5 bases each). The CDR3 contains 17 residues. Trimming shortened V by 3 bases and J by 5 bases, and 23 bases separated the two germline ends. CDR1 SGDLS and CDR2 YYNGEE come from the germline V gene. The CDR3 region has the DNA TGTGCCAGCAGCGCACTAGGTTTTGGGGCCCCTGCTGAGACCCAGTACTTC. Translation: CASSALGFGAPAETQYF.

About this clonotype itself: A read error may account for a junction end that differs from germline. J is TRBJ2-4 and V is TRBV20-1; D might be TRBD2 (7 bases). Germline assignment: CDR1 DFQATT and CDR2 SNEGSKA (reference sequence). This CDR3 contains 13 residues. The CDR3 sequence: CSATAGAKNIPYF. In nucleotides, the CDR3 is TGCAGTGCTACCGCGGGGGCCAAAAACATTCCGTACTTC.

Ten or more counts support this clonotype. CDR3 nucleotides: TGTGCCAGCAGTTTGGAGAGCTCCTACGAGCAGTACTTC. Translation: CASSLESSYEQYF. The gene calls are TRBV27 and TRBJ2-7; D uncertain. Germline lookup yields CDR1 MNHEY and CDR2 SMNVEV (reference sequence). The CDR3 is 13 residues long. Trimming took 3 bases from V and 0 from J, leaving 6 bases between them.

This clonotype came up many times. The chain combines TRBV5-1 with TRBJ2-7, with a weak D call TRBD1 (6 bases). Looked up from germline, CDR1 is SGHRS and CDR2 is YFSETQ. V was cut by 6 bases and J by 0 bases, with 10 bases left in between. CDR3 length equals 13 residues. CDR3 in amino acids: CASTLGHSYEQYF. The CDR3, as DNA: TGCGCCAGCACCCTGGGACACTCCTACGAGCAGTACTTC.

The rearrangement links TRBV6-2 or TRBV6-3 to TRBJ2-1; the D is unclear. Trimming took 2 bases from V and 2 from J, leaving 10 bases between them. The germline gives CDR1 MNHEY, CDR2 SVGEGT. This CDR3 region has 15 residues. The CDR3 sequence: CASSYIGVPYNEQFF. The CDR3 DNA is TGTGCCAGCAGTTACATAGGAGTTCCCTACAATGAGCAGTTCTTC.

This chain links TRBV6-5 with TRBJ2-3, with 9 bases matching TRBD1. Trimming removed 7 bases from V and 0 bases from J; junction bases left unmatched: 5. The CDR3 spans 15 residues. Germline V CDR1 and CDR2: MNHEY, SVGAGI. The CDR3 sequence: CASNRTGASTDTQYF. The CDR3 DNA follows: TGTGCCAGCAACCGGACAGGGGCTAGCACAGATACGCAGTATTTT.